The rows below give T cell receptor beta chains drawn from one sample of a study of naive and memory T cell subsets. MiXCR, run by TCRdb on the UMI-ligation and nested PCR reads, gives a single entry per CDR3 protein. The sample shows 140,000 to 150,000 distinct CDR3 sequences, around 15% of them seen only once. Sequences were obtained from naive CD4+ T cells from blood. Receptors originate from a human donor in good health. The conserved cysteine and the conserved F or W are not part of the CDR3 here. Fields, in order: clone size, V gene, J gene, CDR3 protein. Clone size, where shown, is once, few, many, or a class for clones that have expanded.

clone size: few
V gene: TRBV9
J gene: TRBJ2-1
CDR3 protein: ASSISGHGAQF

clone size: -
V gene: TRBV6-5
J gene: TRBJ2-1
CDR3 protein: ASSSGRAEL

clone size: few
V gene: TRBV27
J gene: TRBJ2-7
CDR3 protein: ASSPISKRSSGEQY

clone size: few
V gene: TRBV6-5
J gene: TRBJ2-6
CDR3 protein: ASRQDSRYSGANVLT

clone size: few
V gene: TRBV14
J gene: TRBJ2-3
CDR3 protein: ASSQERRPDTQY

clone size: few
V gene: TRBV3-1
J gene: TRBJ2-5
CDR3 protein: ASSLREAAGVGETQY

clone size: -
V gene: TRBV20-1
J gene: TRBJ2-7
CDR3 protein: SASDRGLYEQY

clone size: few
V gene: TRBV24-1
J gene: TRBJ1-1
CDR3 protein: ATSDPHLYLMNTEAF

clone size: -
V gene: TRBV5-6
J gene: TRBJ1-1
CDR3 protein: ASSWGTSSNTEAF

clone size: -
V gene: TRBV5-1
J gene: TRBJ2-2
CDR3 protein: ASSLGQIRGGELF

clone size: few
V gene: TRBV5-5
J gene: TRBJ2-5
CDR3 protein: ASSFIRGTGEETQY

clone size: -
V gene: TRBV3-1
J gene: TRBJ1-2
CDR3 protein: ASSRSSGTGDGYT

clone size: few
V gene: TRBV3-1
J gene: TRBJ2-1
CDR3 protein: ASRAGGNEQF

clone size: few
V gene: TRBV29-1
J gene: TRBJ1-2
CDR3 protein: SVGPNGYT

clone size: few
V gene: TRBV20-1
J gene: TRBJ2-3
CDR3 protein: SATWTSGSSLDTQY

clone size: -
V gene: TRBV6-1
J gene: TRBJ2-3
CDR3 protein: ASSLRGTPAGDTQY

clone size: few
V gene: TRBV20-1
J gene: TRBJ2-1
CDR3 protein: SAPPELAGGHNEQF

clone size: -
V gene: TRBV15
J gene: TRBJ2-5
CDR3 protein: ATSRILAGQETQY

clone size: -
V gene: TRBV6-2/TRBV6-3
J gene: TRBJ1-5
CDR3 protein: ASAQRGGVRNQPQH

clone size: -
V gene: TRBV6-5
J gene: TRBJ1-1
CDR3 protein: ASSYSTALGTEAF

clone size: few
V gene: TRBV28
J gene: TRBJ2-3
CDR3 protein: ASSSPGEARLSTDTQY

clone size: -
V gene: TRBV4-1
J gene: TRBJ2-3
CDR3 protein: ASSQAPVPSGATDTQY